Below, 23 T cell receptor beta chains from the same sample are listed, as sequenced in a study of blood T cell repertoires in COVID-19. Some clones are missing from TCRdb's copy, which holds only in-frame ones; the method was immunoSEQ multiplex PCR. Of approximately 360,000 clones listed, roughly 90% are singletons. Sequenced: peripheral blood. The receptors derive from a man aged 40-55 years with acute or convalescent COVID-19.

This chain connects TRBV3-1 (or the pseudogene TRBV3-2) to TRBJ2-5; no firm D call. The CDR3 has 14 residues. Trimming shortened V by 0 bases and J by 5 bases, and 10 bases separated the two germline ends. In germline, CDR1 is LGHDT, CDR2 YNNKEL (reference sequence). The CDR3 DNA reads TGTGCCAGCAGCCAAGATCTCCCGAGGGAGACCCAGTACTTC. Protein: CASSQDLPRETQYF.

J is TRBJ2-5 and V is TRBV10-3; tentative D call: TRBD1 (6 bases). The CDR3 length is 13 residues. CDR1 and CDR2 from the germline V gene are ENHRY and SYGVKD. Trimming took 10 bases from V and 5 from J, leaving 17 bases between them. The CDR3 protein is CATETGSGETQYF. The CDR3 DNA follows: TGTGCCACCGAGACAGGAAGTGGTGAGACCCAGTACTTC.

This clone has only a few counts. V usage is TRBV7-3 and J usage is TRBJ1-1, with 8 positions matching TRBD1. CDR3 length equals 14 residues. J lost 3 bases, V lost 6 bases, and 6 bases had no gene match. Germline CDR1 reads SGHTA; CDR2 reads FQGTGA. The CDR3, as DNA: TGTGCCAGCAGGCCGACAGGGGATTACACTGAAGCTTTCTTT. It translates to CASRPTGDYTEAFF.

CDR3 protein: CASSLVGGGYEQYF. CDR3 in DNA: TGTGCCAGCAGTTTAGTTGGGGGGGGCTACGAGCAGTACTTC. This chain connects TRBV27 to TRBJ2-7; TRBD2 aligns across 7 bases. The CDR3 covers 14 residues. Germline CDR1 reads MNHEY; CDR2 reads SMNVEV (reference sequence). Unmatched junction bases numbered 4, after V lost 2 bases and J lost 3 bases.

This clone appeared once. J is TRBJ2-3 and V is TRBV27, with no clear D. Germline V CDR1 and CDR2: MNHEY, SMNVEV (reference sequence). V was shortened by 3 bases and J by 0 bases, with 7 bases between the two germline ends. The CDR3 extends over 14 amino acids. The CDR3 bases are TGTGCCAGCAGTTTCCGAGGTAGCACAGATACGCAGTATTTT. It codes for CASSFRGSTDTQYF.

This clone was seen once. CDR3 residues: CASSPLDRGPYGYTF. DNA of the CDR3: TGTGCCAGCAGCCCCCTGGACAGGGGACCGTATGGCTACACCTTC. The rearrangement joins TRBV4-2 to TRBJ1-2, with 9 bases identical to TRBD1. The V segment lost 4 bases and the J segment 5 bases; nucleotides outside the gene matches: 8. Germline CDR1 LGHNA, CDR2 YNFKEQ. This CDR3 is built from 15 residues.

The rearrangement joins TRBV15 to TRBJ1-5, with a possible D match to TRBD1 (6 bases). CDR1 and CDR2 (germline): LNHNV, YYDKDF (reference sequence). The CDR3 is 15 amino acids. Trimming pared 2 bases from V and 6 bases from J, leaving 14 bases between. The CDR3 spells CATSRQGTLGQPQHF. Written as DNA, the CDR3 is TGTGCCACCAGCAGACAGGGGACGTTGGGTCAGCCCCAGCATTTT.

The chain has TRBV4-2 and TRBJ2-1; no clear D. Germline V lookup: CDR1 LGHNA, CDR2 YNFKEQ. The CDR3 sequence is 16 residues long. V lost 1 base and J 0 bases, leaving 10 bases between the germline ends. The CDR3 DNA reads TGTGCCAGCAGCCAAGCTCTAGGCCGCTCCTACAATGAGCAGTTCTTC. This gives the protein CASSQALGRSYNEQFF.

V is TRBV7-8 and J is TRBJ1-5; tentative D call: TRBD1 (6 bases). Trimming cost V 5 bases and J 2 bases, with 16 bases left between them. Looked up from germline, CDR1 is SGHVS and CDR2 is FQNEAQ. The CDR3 contains 16 residues. This CDR3 is CASSPYRAQGNQPQHF. The CDR3, as DNA: TGTGCCAGCAGCCCATACAGGGCTCAAGGCAATCAGCCCCAGCATTTT.

The genes are TRBV25-1 and TRBJ2-7, with TRBD1 matching 8 bases. The germline CDR1 and CDR2 sequences are MGHDK and SYGVNS. Trimming removed 6 bases from V and 4 bases from J; junction bases left unmatched: 5. The CDR3 is 13 residues long. In DNA form, the CDR3 reads TGTGCCAGCAGGGACAGGGCGACGTACGAGCAGTACTTC. Protein sequence: CASRDRATYEQYF.

Regarding this clone: Mismatch with germline at one junction end may stem from a read error. The chain recombines TRBV7-7 with TRBJ2-2; 9 positions match TRBD2. The germline CDR1 and CDR2 sequences are SSHAT and FNYEAQ (reference sequence). The CDR3 has 18 amino acids. In DNA, the CDR3 is TGTGCTAGCAGCCACCGACCAAGCGGGGGGCCTAACACCGGGGAGCTGTTTTTT. Its translation: CASSHRPSGGPNTGELFF. Looking up the rest from reference TRBV7-7 and TRBJ2-2 gives the full variable domain: GAGVSQSPRYKVTKRGQDVTLRCDPISSHATLYWYQQALGQGPEFLTYFNYEAQPDKSGLPSDRFSAERPEGSISTLTIQRTEQRDSAMYRCASSHRPSGGPNTGELFFGEGSRLTVL.

The chain employs TRBV4-3 and TRBJ1-3; 8 positions match TRBD1. Germline CDR1 reads LGHNA; CDR2 reads YSLEER. The CDR3 sequence is 15 residues long. V lost 3 bases and J lost 2; bases outside the gene matches: 3. This CDR3 reads CASSQLTGAGNTIYF. The CDR3, as DNA: TGCGCCAGCAGCCAGCTGACAGGGGCTGGAAACACCATATATTTT.

This chain uses TRBV5-1 with TRBJ1-1; D not resolved. The ends were cut back, 0 bases at V and 8 bases at J, with 11 bases in the middle. Germline V gene data show CDR1 as SGHRS and CDR2 as YFSETQ. This CDR3 has 13 residues. The CDR3 loop reads CASSLAGSSEAFF. DNA of the CDR3: TGCGCCAGCAGCTTGGCCGGTTCATCAGAAGCTTTCTTT.

This sequence joins TRBV7-2 and TRBJ2-3; TRBD2 agrees at 8 bases. With V trimmed by 2 bases and J by 4 bases, 8 bases remained unmatched. Germline-derived CDR1 and CDR2 are SGHTA and FQGNSA. The CDR3 has 16 amino acids. The CDR3 is CASSLNGGGSPDTQYF. The CDR3 DNA sequence: TGTGCCAGCAGCTTAAATGGCGGGGGGTCGCCAGATACGCAGTATTTT.

V and J are TRBV30 and TRBJ1-2; D call uncertain. Between the trimmed V and J ends, which lost 8 bases and 8 bases, there was a span of 21 bases. CDR3 size: 13 residues. Germline-derived CDR1 and CDR2 are GTSNPN and SVGIG (reference sequence). The CDR3 DNA reads TGTGCCGGGGAGGCGGGCTACATCGAGGGCTACACCTTC. It yields the protein CAGEAGYIEGYTF.

The chain uses TRBV10-3 and TRBJ2-5; 10 nucleotides agree with TRBD1. CDR3 length equals 17 residues. Germline CDR1 and CDR2: ENHRY and SYGVKD. Trimming cost V 2 bases and J 1 base; bases outside gene matches: 7. The CDR3 is CAISEGRGTGVQETQYF. The CDR3 region has the DNA TGTGCCATCAGTGAGGGGAGGGGGACAGGGGTCCAAGAGACCCAGTACTTC.

The rearrangement uses TRBV4-1 and TRBJ2-1, with unresolved D. The germline CDR1 and CDR2 sequences are MGHRA and YSYEKL. V dropped 1 base and J dropped 5 bases, with 6 bases sitting between them. CDR3 length: 13 residues. The CDR3 DNA reads as TGCGCCAGCAGCCAAGGAGCCGACAATGAGCAGTTCTTC. This translates into CASSQGADNEQFF.

In this sample, this clone turned up once. The DNA for the CDR3 is TGTGCCAGCAGTTTACCGGGTGGGCTAGCGGAGACCCAGTACTTC. It is translated as CASSLPGGLAETQYF. The V gene is TRBV28, the J gene TRBJ2-5, with a possible D match to TRBD2 (6 bases). Between the trimmed V and J ends, which lost 2 bases and 5 bases, there was a span of 15 bases. Germline-derived CDR1 and CDR2 are MDHEN and SYDVKM. The CDR3 length is 15 residues.

The chain uses TRBV7-3 and TRBJ1-2; tentative D call: TRBD1 (5 bases). The V gene's germline CDR1 is SGHTA and CDR2 FQGTGA. This CDR3 comprises 13 residues. Trimming removed 2 bases from V and 5 bases from J, with 9 bases in between. CDR3 bases: TGTGCCAGCAGCTTACAGGGTACTTATGGCTACACCTTC. It specifies CASSLQGTYGYTF.

This rearrangement joins TRBV7-9 to TRBJ1-5; 10 bases align to TRBD1. Looked up from germline, CDR1 is SEHNR and CDR2 is FQNEAQ (reference sequence). V lost 5 bases and J lost 0; bases outside the gene matches: 10. CDR3 size: 18 residues. CDR3 amino acids: CASSRWGQGTISNQPQHF. The CDR3 region has the DNA TGTGCCAGCAGCCGATGGGGACAGGGGACGATTAGCAATCAGCCCCAGCATTTT.

The rearrangement joins TRBV28 to TRBJ1-4; 10 bases are a match to TRBD1. Germline CDR1 and CDR2: MDHEN and SYDVKM. Unmatched junction bases numbered 7, after V lost 5 bases and J lost 7 bases. The CDR3 is 15 residues long. CDR3 sequence: CASSPQDRGFEKLFF. The CDR3 DNA follows: TGTGCCAGCAGTCCCCAGGACAGGGGGTTTGAAAAACTGTTTTTT. The variable domain in full, completed from reference TRBV28 and TRBJ1-4, reads DVKVTQSSRYLVKRTGEKVFLECVQDMDHENMFWYRQDPGLGLRLIYFSYDVKMKEKGDIPEGYSVSREKKERFSLILESASTNQTSMYLCASSPQDRGFEKLFFGSGTQLSVL.

The rearrangement joins TRBV21-1 to TRBJ1-5; the table gives TRBD1 as D, unverified against the DNA. TRBV21-1 is a listed pseudogene. The CDR3 extends over 17 amino acids. This chain's CDR3 is CASSSPVDDRGGQPQHF. As DNA, the CDR3 is TGTGCCAGCAGCTCCCCGGTTGATGACAGGGGAGGACAGCCCCAGCATTTT.

The chain recombines TRBV27 with TRBJ2-7, with TRBD2 matching 14 bases. J gave up 7 bases and V 1 base, and 9 bases lay outside the gene matches. The germline V gene has CDR1 MNHEY and CDR2 SMNVEV (reference sequence). This CDR3 comprises 17 residues. The CDR3 DNA reads TGTGCCAGCAGTTTATTAGGACTAGCGGGAGGCCTGGGTGAGCAGTACTTC. This codes for CASSLLGLAGGLGEQYF.